A single sample gave rise to the 9 T cell receptor beta chains below, sequenced in a study of spatial heterogeneity in lung cancer. Each CDR3 protein is one row after TCRdb ran MiXCR on the 5' RACE reads. The data hold around 40,000 distinct CDR3 sequences, with 4.5% to 6% observed a single time. Time point defined: sample taken at primary tumor resection. Tumor, nontumor lung or frozen PBMC supplied whole RNA, sequenced without sorting. The sample in question was PBMCs, obtained at surgery. The receptor set was obtained from a male donor with early-stage non-small cell lung cancer.

This clonotype has ten or more counts. V gene TRBV30 combines with J gene TRBJ2-7; 7 positions agree with TRBD1. Per the germline V gene, CDR1 is GTSNPN and CDR2 is SVGIG (reference sequence). V was pared by 0 bases and J by 4 bases, with 15 bases of the junction left unmatched. The CDR3 is 17 amino acids. This CDR3 is CAWSVDRETLRRYEQYF. CDR3 nucleotides: TGTGCCTGGAGTGTAGACAGGGAGACCCTAAGAAGGTACGAGCAGTACTTC.

This clonotype showed up many times. The chain combines TRBV15 with TRBJ1-1, with a possible D match to TRBD1 (6 bases). Germline CDR1 LNHNV, CDR2 YYDKDF (reference sequence). The CDR3 loop spans 19 amino acids. V lost 0 bases to trimming and J lost 4 bases, with 24 bases between them. CDR3: CATSRDLRGRGGRSTEAFF. The CDR3 nucleotides read TGTGCCACCAGCAGAGATTTGCGGGGGCGAGGGGGGAGAAGCACTGAAGCTTTCTTT.

This clonotype was detected many times. The chain couples TRBV3-1 to TRBJ2-7; possibly TRBD1 or TRBD2 for D (5 bases each). With 3 bases removed from V and 3 bases from J, the gap between germline ends came to 9 bases. Germline V gene lookup returns CDR1 LGHDT and CDR2 YNNKEL (reference sequence). This CDR3 region has 13 residues. This CDR3 reads CASSHGGGYEQYF. CDR3 coding DNA: TGTGCCAGCAGCCATGGTGGGGGCTACGAGCAGTACTTC.

This clonotype occurred many times. The chain couples TRBV28 to TRBJ1-6, with D maybe TRBD1 (5 bases). This CDR3 comprises 16 residues. Trimming took off 6 bases at V and 0 bases at J, with 12 bases between the two ends. Per the germline V gene, CDR1 is MDHEN and CDR2 is SYDVKM. The CDR3 sequence: CASSPWGSSYNSPLHF. CDR3 bases: TGTGCCAGCAGCCCATGGGGGAGCTCCTATAATTCACCCCTCCACTTT.

This clonotype was recorded many times. The chain combines TRBV19 with TRBJ1-5, with 7 nucleotides matching TRBD1. CDR1 is LNHDA and CDR2 is SQIVND in the germline V gene (reference sequence). The J segment lost 4 bases and the V segment lost 8 bases, leaving 8 bases of the junction unmatched. The CDR3 is 14 residues long. The CDR3 reads CASSWRQGNQPQHF. CDR3 DNA: TGTGCCAGTTCGTGGAGACAGGGAAATCAGCCCCAGCATTTT.

There are a few counts of this clonotype. The rearrangement links TRBV9 to TRBJ2-2; 7 bases agree with TRBD1. With 7 bases clipped from V and 7 bases from J, the junction kept 16 bases outside the gene matches. From germline, CDR1 is SGDLS and CDR2 YYNGEE. CDR3 length: 16 residues. CDR3 sequence (DNA): TGTGCCAGCCGCCCCGGGGCAGGGGGTCGTGTCGGGGAGCTGTTTTTT. Translated: CASRPGAGGRVGELFF.

This clonotype was detected only a few times. The chain is built from TRBV6-5 and TRBJ1-2; D is possibly TRBD1 (5 bases). Germline values: CDR1 MNHEY, CDR2 SVGAGI. CDR3 length: 14 residues. V shed 0 bases and J shed 8 bases, with 13 bases lying between them. The CDR3: CASSYSRDGQGYTF. In nucleotides, the CDR3 is TGTGCCAGCAGTTACTCCCGGGACGGCCAGGGCTACACCTTC.

This clonotype was detected many times. V usage is TRBV27 and J usage is TRBJ2-1; D not certain. The CDR3 spans 15 residues. Germline V lookup: CDR1 MNHEY, CDR2 SMNVEV (reference sequence). The V gene lost 2 bases and the J gene lost 7 bases, with 15 bases spanning the gap. This CDR3 reads CASSLTFIPRNEQFF. CDR3 sequence (DNA): TGTGCCAGCAGTTTAACGTTCATACCGAGGAATGAGCAGTTCTTC.

This clonotype came up many times. This chain connects TRBV9 to TRBJ2-2; D unresolved. Germline V gene lookup returns CDR1 SGDLS and CDR2 YYNGEE. The CDR3 covers 13 residues. Between the trimmed V and J ends, which lost 1 base and 6 bases, there was a span of 7 bases. The CDR3: CASSVHPAGELFF. In nucleotides, the CDR3 is TGTGCCAGCAGCGTACACCCGGCCGGGGAGCTGTTTTTT.